Listed here are 23 T cell receptor beta chains from one sample, sequenced in a study of blood T cells in healthy people across ages. Through a sample-barcoded 5' primer and a J-beta primer mix, a second PCR was run for roughly 7 to 12 cycles. TCRdb itself ran the 5' RACE reads through MiXCR, one entry per CDR3 protein. The table lists 800,000 to 950,000 distinct CDR3 sequences, 25% to 35% of them singletons. This sample also belongs to another study, concerning T cells of mothers and their children.

The specimen sequenced was blood. The origin of the receptors is a woman in her thirties or forties in good health.

This clonotype occurred a few times. The V gene is TRBV7-9, the J gene TRBJ2-5; D is undetermined. Trimming removed 4 bases at V and 3 bases at J, with 9 bases between. Germline values: CDR1 SEHNR, CDR2 FQNEAQ (reference sequence). The CDR3 spans 13 residues. CDR3 DNA sequence: TGTGCCAGCAGCTCCATTAGTGAAGAGACCCAGTACTTC. It encodes CASSSISEETQYF.

The CDR3, as DNA: TGTGCCAGCAGAATTCCTAGCGGGGGCTACAATGAGCAGTTCTTC. As protein: CASRIPSGGYNEQFF. The chain couples TRBV6-5 to TRBJ2-1; 10 bases align to TRBD2. The germline V gene encodes CDR1 MNHEY and CDR2 SVGAGI. The CDR3 length is 15 residues. The trim removed 6 bases at V and 3 bases at J, leaving 5 bases unmatched.

This clonotype was seen many times. V usage is TRBV4-3 and J usage is TRBJ2-7; D ambiguous. The ends were cut back, 0 bases at V and 2 bases at J, with 11 bases in the middle. Germline V gene sequence: CDR1 LGHNA, CDR2 YSLEER. CDR3 length: 15 residues. The CDR3 DNA reads TGCGCCAGCAGCCAAGATACCCAGGAGACCTACGAGCAGTACTTC. This gives the protein CASSQDTQETYEQYF.

This clonotype was found many times. The rearrangement links TRBV5-1 to TRBJ2-2; D not resolved. V was pared by 1 base and J by 3 bases, with 10 bases between. The V gene's germline CDR1 is SGHRS and CDR2 YFSETQ. The CDR3 has 15 amino acids. The CDR3 here is CASSLRTWDTGELFF. The CDR3 region has the DNA TGCGCCAGCAGCTTGCGGACCTGGGACACCGGGGAGCTGTTTTTT.

This chain links TRBV9 with TRBJ2-1, with D tentatively TRBD2 (6 bases). V lost 0 bases and J 0 bases, leaving 10 bases between the germline ends. The CDR3 runs to 16 residues. Germline values: CDR1 SGDLS, CDR2 YYNGEE. The CDR3 sequence is CASSVVETSSYNEQFF. In DNA, the CDR3 is TGTGCCAGCAGCGTAGTGGAGACTAGCTCCTACAATGAGCAGTTCTTC.

The V call is TRBV9, the J call TRBJ2-1; D is uncertain. This CDR3 is built from 14 residues. V dropped 0 bases and J dropped 6 bases, with 10 bases sitting between them. Germline loops: CDR1 SGDLS, CDR2 YYNGEE. The CDR3 reads CASSVASTFNEQFF. The DNA of the CDR3 is TGTGCCAGCAGCGTAGCAAGTACTTTCAATGAGCAGTTCTTC.

This clonotype has only a few counts. The chain recombines TRBV5-1 with TRBJ2-7, with 8 nucleotides matching TRBD1. CDR1 and CDR2 (germline): SGHRS, YFSETQ. The CDR3 has 14 amino acids. V lost 3 bases, J lost 3 bases, and 5 bases stayed unmatched. DNA for the CDR3: TGCGCCAGCAGCTCCTACGGGACAGGCTACGAGCAGTACTTC. Residues: CASSSYGTGYEQYF. The complete variable domain, with remaining parts taken from reference TRBV5-1 and TRBJ2-7, reads KAGVTQTPRYLIKTRGQQVTLSCSPISGHRSVSWYQQTPGQGLQFLFEYFSETQRNKGNFPGRFSGRQFSNSRSEMNVSTLELGDSALYLCASSSYGTGYEQYFGPGTRLTVT.

Concerning this clonotype itself: This may stem from a read error, because a much larger clone lies one nucleotide away. This rearrangement joins TRBV9 to TRBJ1-2, with D hard to call. This CDR3 spans 13 amino acids. V gave up 5 bases and J gave up 0 bases, with 8 bases separating them. Germline-derived CDR1 and CDR2 are SGDLS and YYNGEE. CDR3 residues: CASRSRANYGYTF. The CDR3 region has the DNA TGTGCCAGCAGGTCCAGAGCTAACTATGGCTACACCTTC.

This chain links TRBV20-1 with TRBJ2-7; 11 nucleotides match TRBD1. Germline CDR1 DFQATT, CDR2 SNEGSKA (reference sequence). This CDR3 has 13 residues. V dropped 4 bases and J dropped 5; count of bases not matched to a gene: 4. The CDR3: CSAKDRGQHEQYF. The CDR3 nucleotides are TGCAGTGCTAAGGACAGGGGGCAACACGAGCAGTACTTC.

This clonotype was seen only a few times. The chain has TRBV18 and TRBJ1-1, with D perhaps TRBD1 (6 bases). The length of the CDR3 is 19 residues. Germline V gene lookup returns CDR1 KGHSH and CDR2 LQKENI. V was pared by 6 bases and J by 0 bases, with 26 bases between. CDR3 nucleotide sequence: TGTGCCAGCTCTCAACAGGCCCTTTTAGGGGGGCATATGAACACTGAAGCTTTCTTT. Translating it yields CASSQQALLGGHMNTEAFF.

This clonotype was observed a handful of times. The rearrangement uses TRBV27 and TRBJ2-1, with D possibly called TRBD1 or TRBD2 (6 bases each). The germline CDR1 and CDR2 sequences are MNHEY and SMNVEV (reference sequence). Trimming removed 6 bases at V and 9 bases at J, with 12 bases between. The CDR3 has 12 amino acids. The CDR3 DNA follows: TGTGCCAGCAGGCCCGGGGGCGGTGAGCAGTTCTTC. This sequence encodes CASRPGGGEQFF.

The CDR3 DNA reads as TGTGCCAGCAGCTGGGACCTCTTTAATGAAAAACTGTTTTTT. Amino acids: CASSWDLFNEKLFF. The V gene is TRBV12-3 or TRBV12-4, the J gene TRBJ1-4; possible D gene TRBD1, 5 bases. The CDR3 length is 14 residues. Trimming left V 6 bases short and J 4 bases short, with 12 bases between.

Many counts were recorded for this clonotype. V and J are TRBV12-3 or TRBV12-4 and TRBJ1-5, with D maybe TRBD1 (6 bases). The CDR3 loop spans 14 amino acids. V lost 6 bases to trimming and J lost 5 bases, with 14 bases between them. The CDR3 sequence is CASSRRGADQPQHF. The CDR3, as DNA: TGTGCCAGCAGCCGACGGGGGGCCGATCAGCCCCAGCATTTT.

This clonotype was detected many times. The chain is built from TRBV12-3 or TRBV12-4 and TRBJ1-1; no clear D. The CDR3 has 13 residues. V lost 7 bases and J lost 4, with 13 bases in between. This CDR3 is CASKVSASTEAFF. In DNA, the CDR3 is TGTGCCAGCAAGGTCTCCGCGAGCACTGAAGCTTTCTTT.

V is TRBV28 and J is TRBJ2-1, with 8 bases that match TRBD2. J gave up 7 bases and V 5 bases, and 7 bases lay outside the gene matches. The CDR3 extends over 14 amino acids. Germline-derived CDR1 and CDR2 are MDHEN and SYDVKM. The CDR3 spells CASSQAGAWNEQFF. CDR3 in DNA: TGTGCCAGCAGTCAAGCGGGGGCCTGGAATGAGCAGTTCTTC.

This CDR3 reads CASSFMGENTEAFF. The CDR3 coding sequence is TGTGCCAGCAGCTTTATGGGAGAGAACACTGAAGCTTTCTTT. The genes are TRBV7-3 and TRBJ1-1; the D is unclear. Trimming shortened V by 3 bases and J by 1 base, and 9 bases separated the two germline ends. Germline CDR1 is SGHTA and CDR2 is FQGTGA. There are 14 residues in the CDR3.

In this sample, this clonotype turned up many times. This chain connects TRBV12-3 or TRBV12-4 to TRBJ1-5; D is uncertain. The CDR3 totals 14 residues. V shed 5 bases and J shed 2 bases, with 10 bases lying between them. The CDR3 loop reads CASSPAGGNQPQHF. The CDR3 DNA sequence: TGTGCCAGCAGTCCCGCCGGGGGCAATCAGCCCCAGCATTTT.

The V and J genes are TRBV28 and TRBJ2-6, with TRBD1 as a possible D gene (6 bases). CDR3 length: 16 amino acids. V lost 6 bases to trimming and J lost 4 bases, with 16 bases between them. Germline CDR1 is MDHEN and CDR2 is SYDVKM. DNA for the CDR3: TGTGCCAGCAGACCCTCACAGGGTGTCGGGGCCAACGTCCTGACTTTC. Translating gives CASRPSQGVGANVLTF.

This clonotype was picked up many times. The CDR3 loop reads CSVGEGIYEQYF. CDR3 DNA sequence: TGCAGCGTTGGTGAGGGGATCTACGAGCAGTACTTC. The gene calls are TRBV29-1 and TRBJ2-7; D is tentatively TRBD1 or TRBD2 (5 bases each). The CDR3 consists of 12 residues. V was pared by 4 bases and J by 3 bases, with 10 bases between. The germline gives CDR1 SQVTM, CDR2 ANQGSEA.

V is TRBV12-3 or TRBV12-4 and J is TRBJ2-3, with D unclear. The germline V and J ends were trimmed by 0 bases and 4 bases, with 11 bases remaining between them. The CDR3 has 15 amino acids. The CDR3 sequence is CASSLAGMGADTQYF. The CDR3 DNA is TGTGCCAGCAGTTTAGCAGGGATGGGCGCAGATACGCAGTATTTT.

This chain uses TRBV28 with TRBJ2-7; D assignment may be TRBD1 or TRBD2 (5 bases each). Germline values: CDR1 MDHEN, CDR2 SYDVKM. CDR3 length equals 14 residues. V dropped 2 bases and J dropped 2 bases, with 10 bases sitting between them. The CDR3 DNA follows: TGTGCCAGCAGTTTACGAGGGACGCCCTACGAGCAGTACTTC. Encoded protein: CASSLRGTPYEQYF. Drawing the rest from reference TRBV28 and TRBJ2-7, the complete variable domain is DVKVTQSSRYLVKRTGEKVFLECVQDMDHENMFWYRQDPGLGLRLIYFSYDVKMKEKGDIPEGYSVSREKKERFSLILESASTNQTSMYLCASSLRGTPYEQYFGPGTRLTVT.

The sample holds a few counts of this clonotype. In DNA, the CDR3 is TGCAGCGTTAGGGTCACCGGGGAGCTGTTTTTT. It codes for CSVRVTGELFF. The J gene is TRBJ2-2, the V gene TRBV29-1; D is undetermined. Deletions cut 5 bases from V and 4 bases from J, with 5 bases between. This CDR3 has 11 amino acids. CDR1 and CDR2 from the germline V gene are SQVTM and ANQGSEA.

The CDR3 region is CASSNTDRGRVGYGYTF. CDR3 nucleotide sequence: TGTGCCAGCAGCAACACGGACAGGGGGCGAGTAGGATATGGCTACACCTTC. This rearrangement joins TRBV7-2 to TRBJ1-2; 11 positions agree with TRBD1. The germline gives CDR1 SGHTA, CDR2 FQGNSA. V dropped 5 bases and J dropped 5; count of bases not matched to a gene: 13. The CDR3 spans 17 residues.